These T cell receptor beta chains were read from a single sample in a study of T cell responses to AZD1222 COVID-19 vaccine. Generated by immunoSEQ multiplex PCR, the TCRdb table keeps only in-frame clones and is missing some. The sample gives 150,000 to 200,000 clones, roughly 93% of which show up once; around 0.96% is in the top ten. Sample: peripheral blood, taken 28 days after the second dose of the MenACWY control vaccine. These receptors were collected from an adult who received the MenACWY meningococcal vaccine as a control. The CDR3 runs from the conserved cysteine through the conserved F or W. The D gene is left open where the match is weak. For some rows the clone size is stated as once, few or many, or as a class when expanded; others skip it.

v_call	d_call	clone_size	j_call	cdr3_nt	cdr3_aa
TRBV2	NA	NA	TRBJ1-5	TGTGCCAGCAGTGAGGGATCCCTGGGGACTCAGCCCCAGCATTTT	CASSEGSLGTQPQHF
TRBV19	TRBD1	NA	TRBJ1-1	TGTGCCAGCCGACAGGGGAGGGTCACTGAAGCTTTCTTT	CASRQGRVTEAFF
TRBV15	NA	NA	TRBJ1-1	TGTGCCACCAGCAGAGGGGGATTGGGAGGCACTGAAGCTTTCTTT	CATSRGGLGGTEAFF
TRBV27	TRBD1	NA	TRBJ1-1	TGTGCCAGCAGTTTACCCACCGGGACAGGGAACACTGAAGCTTTCTTT	CASSLPTGTGNTEAFF
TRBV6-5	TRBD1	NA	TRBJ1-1	TGTGCCAGCAGTTCGCCGGGACAGGGGGCTTCTTTCTTT	CASSSPGQGASFF
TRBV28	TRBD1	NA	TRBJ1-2	TGTGCCAGCAGGAGGCCAAGACAGGGGCAAGCTAACTATGGCTACACCTTC	CASRRPRQGQANYGYTF
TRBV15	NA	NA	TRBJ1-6	TGTGCCACCAGCAGAGGCCAGGGAGTCTATAATTCACCCCTCCACTTT	CATSRGQGVYNSPLHF
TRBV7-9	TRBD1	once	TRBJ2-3	TGTGCCAGCAGCCAACGGACAGGGGGAAGCACAGATACGCAGTATTTT	CASSQRTGGSTDTQYF
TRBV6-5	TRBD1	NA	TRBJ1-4	TGTGCCACCTCAAGGGGACAGGCTAATGAAAAACTGTTTTTT	CATSRGQANEKLFF
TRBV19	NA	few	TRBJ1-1	TGTGCCAGTAGTATACAAGGCACTGAAGCTTTCTTT	CASSIQGTEAFF
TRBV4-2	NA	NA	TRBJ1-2	TGTGCCAGCAGCCAAGATCCTGCGGGACTCAACTATGGCTACACCTTC	CASSQDPAGLNYGYTF
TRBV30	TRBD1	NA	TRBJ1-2	TGTGCCTGGAGTTACGACAGGGGGTATGGCTACACCTTC	CAWSYDRGYGYTF
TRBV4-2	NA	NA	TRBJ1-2	TGTGCCAGCAGCCTTAACAGGGTTTGGGGCTACACCTTC	CASSLNRVWGYTF
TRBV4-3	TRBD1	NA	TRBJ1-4	TGCGCCAGCAGCCAAGGTCCGACAGGGATTAATGAAAAACTGTTTTTT	CASSQGPTGINEKLFF
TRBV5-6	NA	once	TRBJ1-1	TGTGCCAGCAGCACGTCAGGGGCGGCCAAAGCTTTCTTT	CASSTSGAAKAFF
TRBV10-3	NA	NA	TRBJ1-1	TGTGCCATCAGTGGGGCGGGGAACACTGAAGCTTTCTTT	CAISGAGNTEAFF
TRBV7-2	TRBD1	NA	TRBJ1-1	TGTGCCAGCAGCTTACAAGGGGGCAAGAACACTGAAGCTTTCTTT	CASSLQGGKNTEAFF
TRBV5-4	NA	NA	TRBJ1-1	TGTGCCAGCAGAAGCGACAGCGTAAGAAACACTGAAGCTTTCTTT	CASRSDSVRNTEAFF
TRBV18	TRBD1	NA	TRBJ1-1	TGTGCCAGCTCACCTCTCGACAGGGGCACTGAAGCTTTCTTT	CASSPLDRGTEAFF
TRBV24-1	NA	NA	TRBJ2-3	TGTGCCACCAGTGACCCCGCGAGGGGATCCAGCACAGATACGCAGTATTTT	CATSDPARGSSTDTQYF
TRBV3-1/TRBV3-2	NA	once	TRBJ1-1	TGTGCCAGCAGCCACGGACAGAACACTGAAGCTTTCTTT	CASSHGQNTEAFF
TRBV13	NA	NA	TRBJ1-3	TGTGCCAGCAGGCCTTTTGGGTCACCTGGAAACACCATATATTTT	CASRPFGSPGNTIYF
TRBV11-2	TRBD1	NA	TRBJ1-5	TGTGCCAGCAGCGAATCGACAGGGTTCAGCAATCAGCCCCAGCATTTT	CASSESTGFSNQPQHF
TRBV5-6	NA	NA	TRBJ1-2	TGTGCCAGCAGCTTGGGGCAGAACTATGGCTACACCTTC	CASSLGQNYGYTF
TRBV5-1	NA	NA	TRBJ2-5	TGCGCCAGCAGCTTCCAGGGAGGAGGGCGCCAAGAGACCCAGTACTTC	CASSFQGGGRQETQYF
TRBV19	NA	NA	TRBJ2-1	TGTGCCAGTAGCCCCACATGGCGAACTAATAGCGGCAATGAGCAGTTCTTC	CASSPTWRTNSGNEQFF
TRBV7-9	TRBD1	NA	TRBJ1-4	TGTGCCAGCAGCTTAGCAGGGGGCAATGAAAAACTGTTTTTT	CASSLAGGNEKLFF
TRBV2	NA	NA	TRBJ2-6	TGTGCCAGCAGTCTCACAGCCAACCCGGCCAACGTCCTGACTTTC	CASSLTANPANVLTF
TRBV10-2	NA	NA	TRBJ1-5	TGCGCCAGCACATCCGGCAATCAGCCCCAGCATTTT	CASTSGNQPQHF
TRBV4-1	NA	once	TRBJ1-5	TGCGCCAGCAGCCAAGACCAGTTTGGGACTCAGCCCCAGCATTTT	CASSQDQFGTQPQHF
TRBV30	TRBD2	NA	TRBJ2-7	TGTGCCTGGAGCCGCCAGCGGGGGGGCTACGAGCAGTACTTC	CAWSRQRGGYEQYF
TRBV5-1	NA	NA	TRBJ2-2	TGCGCCAGCAGCCCGACCCGGGGCGGCACCGGGGAGCTGTTTTTT	CASSPTRGGTGELFF
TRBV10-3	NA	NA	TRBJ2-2	TGTGCCATAGGAGGTGGCACCGGGGAGCTGTTTTTT	CAIGGGTGELFF
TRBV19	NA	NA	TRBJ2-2	TGTGCCAGTAGTCCCCGGACAGCCAAGGGCACCGGGGAGCTGTTTTTT	CASSPRTAKGTGELFF
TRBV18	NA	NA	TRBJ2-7	TGTGCCAGCTCAGCGTCGGGGGTCGAGCAGTACTTC	CASSASGVEQYF
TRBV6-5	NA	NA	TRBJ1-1	TGTGCCAGCAGTTACTCGATCTGGACAACGAACACTGAAGCTTTCTTT	CASSYSIWTTNTEAFF
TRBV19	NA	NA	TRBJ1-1	TGTGCCAGTAGGGAACAAGTGAACACTGAAGCTTTCTTT	CASREQVNTEAFF